Listed here are 4 T cell receptor beta chains from one sample, sequenced in a study of cytomegalovirus exposure and HLA in healthy donors. Measured with immunoSEQ multiplex PCR; TCRdb has only the in-frame clones, and not every one. This table has tens of thousands of clones, just over 90% appearing once. Input material: PBMCs. The receptor set was obtained from a woman aged 18-29 years in good health and CMV-seronegative.

V is TRBV18 and J is TRBJ1-2; D may be TRBD1 (6 bases). Germline V gene sequence: CDR1 KGHSH, CDR2 LQKENI. V was cut by 0 bases and J by 3 bases, with 11 bases left in between. The CDR3 has 15 residues. CDR3 DNA: TGTGCCAGCTCACCACCGCCAGGGGCTCACTATGGCTACACCTTC. Translated, it gives CASSPPPGAHYGYTF.

This chain joins TRBV5-1 and TRBJ2-7; TRBD1 matches at 8 bases. V lost 4 bases, J lost 7 bases, and 13 bases stayed unmatched. The CDR3 spans 15 residues. Germline-derived CDR1 and CDR2 are SGHRS and YFSETQ. The CDR3 nucleotides read TGCGCCAGCAGCAGCCAGGCGGGACAGGCCTTGGAGCAGTACTTC. This encodes CASSSQAGQALEQYF.

V and J are TRBV30 and TRBJ1-4; tentative D call: TRBD1 (5 bases). Trimming left V 4 bases short and J 8 bases short, with 14 bases between. The CDR3 loop spans 13 amino acids. Per the germline V gene, CDR1 is GTSNPN and CDR2 is SVGIG (reference sequence). CDR3 nucleotides: TGTGCCTGGACGGGGGAACCAGAAGAAAAACTGTTTTTT. Translating it yields CAWTGEPEEKLFF.

The gene calls are TRBV12-5 and TRBJ1-2; D unresolved. The ends were cut back, 1 base at V and 0 bases at J, with 6 bases in the middle. The CDR3 length is 14 residues. Per germline, CDR1 LGHNT and CDR2 FRNRAP. CDR3 loop: CASGLEVANYGYTF. CDR3 DNA sequence: TGTGCTAGTGGTTTGGAAGTAGCTAACTATGGCTACACCTTC.